This T cell receptor (beta chain) was profiled in a study of cytomegalovirus exposure and HLA in healthy donors. As to this clone: Antigen: not known.

Every donor was a healthy person donating bone marrow. The PCR was carried out with 60 Vbeta primers and 13 Jbeta primers. Sequencing was performed with immunoSEQ multiplex PCR; in TCRdb, only in-frame clones are kept and a portion is missing. The table includes under 100,000 clones, 55% to 75% detected once. The germline CDR1 and CDR2 sequences are SNHLY and FYNNEI. The CDR3 spans 16 residues. Deletions cut 2 bases from V and 0 bases from J, with 10 bases between. General observations from the study: Sequencing likely generated an artifact that appeared as a cluster of highly shared sequence variants. Roughly even sequencing depth across donors was the assumption behind the presence/absence analyses. A later analysis linked a missense DCLRE1C variant to TCR beta V- and J-gene trimming.

This clonotype was sampled from a woman between 50 and 59 years old in good health and CMV-seropositive. Sequencing input: PBMCs. The chain employs TRBV2 and TRBJ2-2, with D unresolved. CDR3: CASSELALTNTGELFF. CDR3 DNA: TGTGCCAGCAGTGAACTGGCCCTTACGAACACCGGGGAGCTGTTTTTT.